These 28 T cell receptor beta chains were sequenced from one sample in a study of cytomegalovirus exposure and HLA in healthy donors. PCR primers comprised 60 Vbeta and 13 Jbeta primers. Sequenced by immunoSEQ multiplex PCR; TCRdb stores in-frame clones only, minus some. The sample consists of approximately 100,000 clones, 60% to 80% of them appearing once. The material sequenced was PBMCs. These receptors all stem from a man aged 50-60 years in good health and CMV-seropositive.

The CDR3 DNA reads as TGTGCCAGCAGCTTGAGGGGGGGTCCAGGCGGGACCCAGTACTTC. It translates to CASSLRGGPGGTQYF. J is TRBJ2-5 and V is TRBV5-8, with a weak D call TRBD2 (7 bases). This CDR3 is 15 amino acids long. Germline CDR1 is SGHTS and CDR2 is YDEGEE. Trimming removed 1 base from V and 7 bases from J, with 17 bases in between.

The chain is built from TRBV5-1 and TRBJ2-3; 13 nucleotides agree with TRBD2. This CDR3 has 18 amino acids. Germline-derived CDR1 and CDR2 are SGHRS and YFSETQ. V lost 5 bases, J lost 5 bases, and 14 bases stayed unmatched. DNA for the CDR3: TGCGCCAGCAGTGGGGATGCTGGACTAGCGGGAGTGGTAGATACGCAGTATTTT. This encodes CASSGDAGLAGVVDTQYF.

As regards this clone: Relative to the germline gene, one junction end is altered; a read error may explain this. The chain has TRBV6-6 and TRBJ2-7; D is uncertain. CDR1 and CDR2 (germline): MNHNY, SVGAGI (reference sequence). The CDR3 has 15 residues. CDR3 residues: CASSYKDTASSEQYF. The DNA of the CDR3 is TGTGCCAGCAGTTACAAAGACACCGCATCCTCCGAGCAGTACTTC.

The J gene is TRBJ2-7, the V gene TRBV6-1; no clear D gene. Per the germline V gene, CDR1 is MNHNS and CDR2 is SASEGT. CDR3 length: 14 residues. V gave up 1 base and J gave up 2 bases, with 9 bases separating them. CDR3: CASSEGRGPYEQYF. The CDR3 DNA sequence: TGTGCCAGCAGTGAAGGCAGAGGCCCCTACGAGCAGTACTTC.

The rearrangement joins TRBV7-9 to TRBJ2-2; 11 nucleotides line up with TRBD2. This CDR3 is 16 amino acids long. Germline assignment: CDR1 SEHNR and CDR2 FQNEAQ (reference sequence). The trim removed 2 bases at V and 4 bases at J, leaving 3 bases unmatched. The CDR3 sequence is CASSLYLAGGTGELFF. CDR3 bases: TGTGCCAGCAGCTTATACCTAGCGGGAGGCACCGGGGAGCTGTTTTTT.

This clone was seen only a few times. The chain is built from TRBV29-1 and TRBJ2-3; no definite D call. The CDR3 is 13 amino acids. With 2 bases removed from V and 2 bases from J, the gap between germline ends came to 8 bases. Germline V CDR1 and CDR2: SQVTM, ANQGSEA. The CDR3 bases are TGCAGCGTTGAACTCCAGGCCACAGATACGCAGTATTTT. Amino acids: CSVELQATDTQYF.

CDR3 coding DNA: TGTGCCAGCTCACCAGGACACACTACAACTAATGAAAAACTGTTTTTT. Protein: CASSPGHTTTNEKLFF. The chain employs TRBV18 and TRBJ1-4; maybe TRBD1 (5 bases). The V and J ends lost 2 bases and 0 bases respectively, with 10 bases between them. Germline lookup yields CDR1 KGHSH and CDR2 LQKENI. This CDR3 has 16 amino acids.

The chain couples TRBV28 to TRBJ2-7; weak D call: TRBD1 (5 bases). The germline V gene encodes CDR1 MDHEN and CDR2 SYDVKM. V was clipped by 8 bases and J by 2 bases, with 19 bases between them. The CDR3 consists of 15 residues. Written as DNA, the CDR3 is TGTGCCAGCCAGACAGAAGCATTTTCCCCCTACGAGCAGTACTTC. Translation: CASQTEAFSPYEQYF.

The V and J genes are TRBV7-2 and TRBJ2-1, with TRBD2 as a possible D gene (7 bases). Germline V gene lookup returns CDR1 SGHTA and CDR2 FQGNSA. V was cut by 1 base and J by 13 bases, with 14 bases left in between. This CDR3 has 13 residues. Here the CDR3 DNA reads TGTGCCAGCAGCTTAGAAGCGCGGGGGCCCCAGTTCTTC. Its protein product is CASSLEARGPQFF.

This clone has just one count. The rearrangement uses TRBV28 and TRBJ2-5; TRBD2 matches at 10 bases. With V trimmed by 7 bases and J by 11 bases, 13 bases remained unmatched. This CDR3 region has 14 residues. The germline CDR1 and CDR2 sequences are MDHEN and SYDVKM. The CDR3 coding sequence is TGTGCCAGCAACGTAGCGGGGGGAGCTCGAGAGCAGTACTTC. It yields the protein CASNVAGGAREQYF.

The chain links TRBV28 to TRBJ2-5; the match to TRBD2 covers 15 bases. Trimming took 8 bases from V and 5 from J; bases not matched to a gene: 6. There are 15 residues in the CDR3. Germline V gene data show CDR1 as MDHEN and CDR2 as SYDVKM. CDR3 in amino acids: CASRTSGRAGETQYF. CDR3 DNA sequence: TGTGCCAGCCGGACTAGCGGGAGGGCAGGGGAGACCCAGTACTTC.

This chain uses TRBV19 with TRBJ1-1; the match to TRBD1 covers 7 bases. CDR1 and CDR2 from the germline V gene are LNHDA and SQIVND (reference sequence). V was clipped by 5 bases and J by 0 bases; unmatched bases: 6. The CDR3 has 15 amino acids. The DNA of the CDR3 is TGTGCCAGTAGTGGGGTGGGACAGTTGAACACTGAAGCTTTCTTT. Translated, it gives CASSGVGQLNTEAFF.

The chain employs TRBV28 and TRBJ1-2; possible D gene TRBD1, 5 bases. V lost 6 bases and J lost 8, with 19 bases in between. Per the germline V gene, CDR1 is MDHEN and CDR2 is SYDVKM. The CDR3 sequence is 14 residues long. CDR3 sequence reads: CASRKTVGQMGYTF. The CDR3 DNA reads as TGTGCCAGCAGGAAGACAGTGGGGCAGATGGGCTACACCTTC.

The chain uses TRBV10-3 and TRBJ2-7, with 12 bases that match TRBD2. Per the germline V gene, CDR1 is ENHRY and CDR2 is SYGVKD. The CDR3 is made up of 15 amino acids. Germline trimming cut 7 bases from V and 2 bases from J; bases unmatched to any gene: 6. The CDR3 DNA reads TGTGCCATCAACTCCCCTAGCGGGAGGGCCTACGAGCAGTACTTC. Protein product: CAINSPSGRAYEQYF.

This clone was detected only a few times. The chain employs TRBV11-2 and TRBJ2-7; D perhaps matches TRBD2 (6 bases). V was trimmed by 6 bases and J by 2 bases, leaving 17 bases between them. CDR3 length: 15 residues. CDR1 is SGHAT and CDR2 is FQNNGV in the germline V gene. The chain's CDR3 is CASREWLASTYEQYF. The CDR3 bases are TGTGCCAGCAGGGAATGGCTAGCGTCTACCTACGAGCAGTACTTC.

In this sample, this clone turned up once. The CDR3 DNA reads TGTGCCAGCAGTGAATACGGACAGGTCGGTCAGCCCCAGCATTTT. It translates to CASSEYGQVGQPQHF. J is TRBJ1-5 and V is TRBV25-1, with TRBD1 matching 7 bases. Germline V gene lookup returns CDR1 MGHDK and CDR2 SYGVNS. With 0 bases clipped from V and 6 bases from J, the junction kept 5 bases outside the gene matches. This CDR3 has 15 residues.

This clone was counted only a few times. The same CDR3 also results from other DNA sequences found in this sample. The chain employs TRBV27 and TRBJ2-7; 9 bases are a match to TRBD2. J gave up 4 bases and V 6 bases, and 4 bases lay outside the gene matches. The CDR3 covers 13 residues. CDR1 is MNHEY and CDR2 is SMNVEV in the germline V gene (reference sequence). The DNA for the CDR3 is TGTGCCAGCAGCCTAGCGGGACCTTACGAGCAGTACTTC. Translated, it gives CASSLAGPYEQYF.

This clone was found once. This chain connects TRBV28 to TRBJ2-7, with 7 bases lining up with TRBD1. V lost 3 bases and J lost 2; bases outside the gene matches: 10. CDR1 is MDHEN, CDR2 SYDVKM, per germline. This CDR3 is built from 16 residues. Here the CDR3 DNA reads TGTGCCAGCAGTTTCCCGACAGGGCGTTATACCTACGAGCAGTACTTC. Encoded protein: CASSFPTGRYTYEQYF.

The gene calls are TRBV19 and TRBJ1-3, with TRBD1 matching over 7 bases. Losses at the gene ends were 5 bases for V and 2 bases for J; bases not matched to a gene: 9. The length of the CDR3 is 16 residues. Germline V gene lookup returns CDR1 LNHDA and CDR2 SQIVND (reference sequence). The CDR3 DNA reads TGTGCCAGTAGTCTAAACGGCGACAGGGCTGGAAACACCATATATTTT. Amino acids: CASSLNGDRAGNTIYF. The complete variable domain, with remaining parts taken from reference TRBV19 and TRBJ1-3, reads DGGITQSPKYLFRKEGQNVTLSCEQNLNHDAMYWYRQDPGQGLRLIYYSQIVNDFQKGDIAEGYSVSREKKESFPLTVTSAQKNPTAFYLCASSLNGDRAGNTIYFGEGSWLTVV.

The chain carries TRBV20-1 and TRBJ2-7; D perhaps matches TRBD1 (5 bases). CDR1 and CDR2 (germline): DFQATT, SNEGSKA (reference sequence). This CDR3 comprises 11 residues. Trimming removed 6 bases at V and 4 bases at J, with 10 bases between. The CDR3 DNA reads TGCAGTGCCAGTCAGGGTTACGAGCAGTACTTC. This translates into CSASQGYEQYF.

The CDR3: CASSLVGGATNEKLFF. DNA for the CDR3: TGTGCCAGCAGCCTCGTGGGAGGGGCAACTAATGAAAAACTGTTTTTT. The V call is TRBV28, the J call TRBJ1-4; the D gene is possibly TRBD1 (5 bases). The germline gives CDR1 MDHEN, CDR2 SYDVKM. This CDR3 has 16 residues. V was cut by 6 bases and J by 0 bases, with 14 bases left in between.

This clone was counted once. The chain employs TRBV4-1 and TRBJ2-7; TRBD1 is a possible D gene (5 bases). The CDR3 runs 12 residues. The germline V gene has CDR1 MGHRA and CDR2 YSYEKL. Trimming removed 3 bases at V and 7 bases at J, with 10 bases between. CDR3 nucleotides: TGCGCCAGCAGCCAGGACAAAAGGGAGCAGTACTTC. This codes for CASSQDKREQYF.

This sequence joins TRBV14 and TRBJ2-7, with 8 bases fitting TRBD2. The CDR3 runs to 13 residues. J was trimmed by 7 bases and V by 4 bases; bases with no gene match: 6. Germline V gene data show CDR1 as SGHDN and CDR2 as FVKESK. In DNA, the CDR3 is TGTGCCAGCAGCCGGACTAGCTTCGGGGAGCAGTACTTC. Its translation is CASSRTSFGEQYF.

The rearrangement joins TRBV18 to TRBJ2-3, with 7 bases matching TRBD2. This CDR3 contains 15 residues. In germline, CDR1 is KGHSH, CDR2 LQKENI. J gave up 3 bases and V 6 bases, and 9 bases lay outside the gene matches. CDR3 DNA: TGTGCCAGCTCTCCTTCGCGGGAGCGGACAGATACGCAGTATTTT. Encoded protein: CASSPSRERTDTQYF.

The rearrangement joins TRBV10-3 to TRBJ2-7; D perhaps matches TRBD2 (7 bases). Germline CDR1 is ENHRY and CDR2 is SYGVKD. The V end was cut by 10 bases, the J end by 3 bases, with 22 bases between. The CDR3 runs to 15 residues. The CDR3: CATREEGGSHYEQYF. CDR3 coding DNA: TGTGCCACCCGGGAGGAGGGGGGTTCCCACTACGAGCAGTACTTC.

This clone has just a few counts. The chain has TRBV5-5 and TRBJ1-4; the match to TRBD1 covers 9 bases. CDR1 and CDR2 from the germline V gene are SGHKS and YYEKEE (reference sequence). Trimming cost V 2 bases and J 8 bases; bases outside gene matches: 4. CDR3 size: 14 residues. CDR3 coding DNA: TGTGCCAGCAGCTTACAGGGGGCTAGGGAAAAACTGTTTTTT. Amino acids: CASSLQGAREKLFF. Filled out from reference TRBV5-5 and TRBJ1-4, the complete variable domain reads DAGVTQSPTHLIKTRGQQVTLRCSPISGHKSVSWYQQVLGQGPQFIFQYYEKEERGRGNFPDRFSARQFPNYSSELNVNALLLGDSALYLCASSLQGAREKLFFGSGTQLSVL.

The gene calls are TRBV2 and TRBJ2-5; 11 nucleotides match TRBD2. This CDR3 comprises 15 residues. J gave up 9 bases and V 4 bases, and 10 bases lay outside the gene matches. CDR1 is SNHLY, CDR2 FYNNEI, per germline. The CDR3 nucleotides read TGTGCCAGCAGTGTAGCGGGAGGGATCGGGGAGGCCCAGTACTTC. Protein sequence: CASSVAGGIGEAQYF.

The rearrangement joins TRBV5-1 to TRBJ1-1; D possibly corresponds to TRBD1 (6 bases). The CDR3 covers 15 residues. CDR1 is SGHRS and CDR2 is YFSETQ in the germline V gene. V was clipped by 6 bases and J by 5 bases, with 20 bases between them. Here the CDR3 reads CASTSWQGQGTEAFF. The CDR3 bases are TGCGCCAGCACTAGCTGGCAGGGGCAAGGGACTGAAGCTTTCTTT.